These 2 T cell receptor beta chains share one sample of origin, sequenced in a study of CD8 T cells in ankylosing spondylitis (dated by TCRdb to about 2017). The library was produced with 5' RACE. The sequencing machine was an Illumina HiSeq 2500. Using fastp at Q25 and MiXCR, TCRdb reprocessed the public reads and kept productive beta chains. Rows are combined by CDR3 protein, so each entry shows the most common genes and DNA. The sample contains approximately 180,000 distinct CDR3 sequences, roughly 18% of them found a single time. 3.5% to 5% of the sample rests with the top ten. Source material: blood, either unsorted or a sorted T cell fraction (not recorded which). The receptors here all came from a male donor aged 5 to 29 with ankylosing spondylitis or in good health (not recorded which). Donor details come from another sample of the same person, matched by shared clones.

This clonotype was seen repeatedly, ten times or more. The CDR3 nucleotides are TGTGCCAGCAGCCAAGGGTTTTCGTTGCTAGCCCTTACGGATGAGCAGTTCTTC. Encoded protein: CASSQGFSLLALTDEQFF. This chain connects TRBV4-2 to TRBJ2-1, with D tentatively TRBD2 (5 bases). The CDR3 sequence is 18 residues long. Trimming stripped 1 base from V and 8 bases from J, with 24 bases between. The germline CDR1 and CDR2 sequences are LGHNA and YNFKEQ.

Turning to this clonotype: No conserved phenylalanine or tryptophan is present at the end of the CDR3, so a read error is the likely explanation. The CDR3 is CASSSTSGRDDEQFL. The CDR3 nucleotides read TGCGCCAGCAGCTCGACTAGCGGGAGAGATGATGAGCAGTTCCTC. V and J are TRBV5-1 and TRBJ2-1; 12 nucleotides line up with TRBD2. Trimming cost V 3 bases and J 8 bases; bases outside gene matches: 6. The CDR3 runs to 15 residues. The germline gives CDR1 SGHRS, CDR2 YFSETQ.